This record concerns one T cell receptor (beta chain) sequence. This clone was seen only once. The specificity of this receptor is unknown. Base qualities are not recorded, but no much larger clone differs from it by a single base. The donors were healthy, HIV-negative adults with no recently reported acute infections or vaccinations. Every donor was a Caucasian adult living in Nashville, Tennessee, USA. CD4+ T cells were enriched through magnetic negative selection, after which naive cells were positively selected on CD45RA and the remaining negative fraction served as the memory subset. Blood was obtained by leukapheresis, after which PBMCs were separated by Ficoll-Histopaque density gradient centrifugation and cryopreserved in liquid nitrogen vapor phase. Analytical flow cytometry was used to check the purity and quantity of each magnetically sorted T cell population. From each sorted fraction, genomic DNA was isolated and quantified by UV absorbance on a Nanodrop 2000c.

The source of the sample is a study of shared clonotypes between healthy human individuals (dated by TCRdb to 2020 to 2022). The study in broad terms: The cohort comprised a couple of women and three men aged 18 to 49 years. For each donor, CD4 naive and CD4 memory were each given three plates, CD8 naive was given two plates, and CD8 memory was given one plate. Blood TCR repertoires of roughly five healthy adults were deeply sequenced to estimate repertoire size and the extent of clonotype sharing between individuals. To increase sequencing depth and limit assay-specific biases, different laboratories used diverse techniques to prepare libraries and sequence TCR repertoires. Each donor's leukapheresis produced roughly between about 0.85 and 10 billion PBMCs. Overall results and qualifications from the work: Approximately 4.8% of naive CD4, 3.5% of naive CD8, 2.3% of memory CD4, and around 0.42% of memory CD8 clonotypes were shared across a few donors. Pairwise subsampling indicated that sequencing depth was expected to affect the degree of clonotype sharing among donors. The small number of donors limited the genetic and exposure-history diversity represented. Naive subsets generally had larger estimated clonotype richness than memory subsets did. Sampling was limited to blood, and TCR repertoires in tissue likely differ from TCR repertoires in blood. Compared with non-shared clonotypes, the clonotypes found in all four sorted-subset donors had higher generation probabilities. Rarefaction of sorted-subset datasets indicated incomplete sequencing despite the large sequencing depth.

The germline V gene gives CDR1 as SGHVS and CDR2 as FNYEAQ. V is pruned by 3 bases and J by 2 bases, leaving 8 bases of the junction without a gene match. From its cysteine to its phenylalanine, the CDR3 spans 16 amino acids. Of all the DNA, just the CDR3 is kept, 48 bases in frame from base 1. Using the deep immunoSEQ assay, TCR CDR3 regions were amplified from genomic DNA by multiplex PCR. For each cell subset, the extracted genomic DNA was distributed evenly across all wells of several immunoSEQ 96-well plates, and each plate served as one replicate. Each replicate PCR for sorted subsets received around 200 ng genomic DNA, equal to about 30,000 T cell genomes. The purified libraries were quantified using a Qubit 3.0 fluorometer, sized with a Bioanalyzer 2100, and then quantified again using the KAPA Library Quantification kit. Every immunoSEQ 96-well plate was sequenced on a separate single-read 150-cycle Illumina NextSeq 550 flow cell. The original pipeline was this. Because only junctional sequences without quality scores were contained in the immunoSEQ output, filtering matching that applied to full-length reads could not be performed. To assign V/J genes and CDR3, sequences were annotated using PyIR, a Python wrapper for IgBLAST v1.9, with IMGT germline references. Reads with weak V/J assignments (E-value above 1e-6), missing CDR3, stop codons, out-of-frame junctions, or ambiguous translated residues were removed. V3J clonotypes were defined as sequences sharing an identical inferred V gene, J gene, and CDR3 amino acid sequence. Percentage overlap between repertoires was computed as shared unique clonotypes divided by the size of the smaller repertoire. Three approaches were used to assess repertoire richness: RTK rarefaction, the Chao1 estimator, and Recon v2.1 estimates of unobserved clonotypes. OLGA was used to compute generation probabilities for all TCRbeta clonotypes that the gDNA method yielded from a handful of donors. Drawn from immuneACCESS, this table holds only the in-frame rearrangements with V and J called that TCRdb kept. Clones are partly lost; checked studies trace under half to an unresolved V gene and leave the rest unexplained. V and J calls and clone size follow that table, whereas D and trimming were derived from the DNA. The sample table lists some 900,000 clones, around 80% of them with a count of one. Over 1.3% of the sample is taken by the ten largest.

This sequence originates from a man younger than 35 in good health. The specimen was memory CD4+ T cells sorted from blood. This specimen's cell subset or site label, interpreted: CD45RA-negative fraction. The chain is assembled from TRBV7-6 and TRBJ2-5; 8 central bases correspond to TRBD2. The CDR3 has the sequence CASSFGVVAGQETQYF. The DNA sequence follows: TGTGCCAGCAGCTTCGGGGTGGTAGCGGGACAAGAGACCCAGTACTTC.